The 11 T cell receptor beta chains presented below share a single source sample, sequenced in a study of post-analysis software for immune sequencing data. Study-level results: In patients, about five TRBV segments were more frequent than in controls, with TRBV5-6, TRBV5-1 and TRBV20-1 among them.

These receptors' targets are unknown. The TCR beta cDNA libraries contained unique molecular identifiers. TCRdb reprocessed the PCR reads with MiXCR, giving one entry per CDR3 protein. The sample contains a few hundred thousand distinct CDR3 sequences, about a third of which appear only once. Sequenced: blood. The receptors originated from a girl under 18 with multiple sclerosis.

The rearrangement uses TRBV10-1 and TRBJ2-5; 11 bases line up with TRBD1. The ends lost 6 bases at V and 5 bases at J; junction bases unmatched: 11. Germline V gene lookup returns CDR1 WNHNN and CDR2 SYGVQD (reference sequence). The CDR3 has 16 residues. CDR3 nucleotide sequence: TGCGCCAGCAGCCCCATCGGACAGGGGGCGAGGGAGACCCAGTACTTC. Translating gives CASSPIGQGARETQYF.

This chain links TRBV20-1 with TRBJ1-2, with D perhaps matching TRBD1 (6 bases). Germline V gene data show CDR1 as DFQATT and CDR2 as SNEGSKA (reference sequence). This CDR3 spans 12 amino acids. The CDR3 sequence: CNQGKVNYGYTF. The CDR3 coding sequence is TGCAATCAGGGGAAGGTCAACTATGGCTACACCTTC.

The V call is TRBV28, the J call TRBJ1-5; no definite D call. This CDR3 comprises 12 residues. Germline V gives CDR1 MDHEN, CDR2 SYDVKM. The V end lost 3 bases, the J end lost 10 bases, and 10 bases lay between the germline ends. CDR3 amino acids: CASSLERLPQHF. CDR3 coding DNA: TGTGCCAGCAGTTTGGAGAGGTTACCCCAGCATTTT. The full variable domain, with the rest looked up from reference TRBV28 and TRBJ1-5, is DVKVTQSSRYLVKRTGEKVFLECVQDMDHENMFWYRQDPGLGLRLIYFSYDVKMKEKGDIPEGYSVSREKKERFSLILESASTNQTSMYLCASSLERLPQHFGDGTRLSIL.

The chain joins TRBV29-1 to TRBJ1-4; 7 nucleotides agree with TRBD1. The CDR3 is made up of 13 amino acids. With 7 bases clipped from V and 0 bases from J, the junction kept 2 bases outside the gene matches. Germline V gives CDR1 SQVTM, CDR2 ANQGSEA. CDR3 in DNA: TGCAGCGCTGGGACAGCAACTAATGAAAAACTGTTTTTT. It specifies CSAGTATNEKLFF.

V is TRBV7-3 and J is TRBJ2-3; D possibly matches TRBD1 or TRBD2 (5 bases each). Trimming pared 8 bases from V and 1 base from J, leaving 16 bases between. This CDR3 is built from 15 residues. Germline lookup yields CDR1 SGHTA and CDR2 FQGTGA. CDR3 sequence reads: CASRWGTAGTDTQYF. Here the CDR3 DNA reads TGTGCCAGCCGCTGGGGGACCGCCGGCACAGATACGCAGTATTTT.

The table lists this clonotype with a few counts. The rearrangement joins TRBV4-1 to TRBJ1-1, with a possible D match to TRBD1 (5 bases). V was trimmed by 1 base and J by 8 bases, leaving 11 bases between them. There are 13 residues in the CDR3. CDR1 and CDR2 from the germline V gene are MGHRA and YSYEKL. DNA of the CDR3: TGCGCCAGCAGCCAAGGAGAGGGGAAGGAAGCTTTCTTT. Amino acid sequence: CASSQGEGKEAFF.

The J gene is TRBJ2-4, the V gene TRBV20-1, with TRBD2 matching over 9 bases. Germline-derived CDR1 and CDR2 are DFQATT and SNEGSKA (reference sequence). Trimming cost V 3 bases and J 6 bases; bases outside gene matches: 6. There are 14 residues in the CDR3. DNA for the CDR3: TGCAGTGCTAGTATCCCGGGACTAGCAAACATTCAGTACTTC. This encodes CSASIPGLANIQYF.

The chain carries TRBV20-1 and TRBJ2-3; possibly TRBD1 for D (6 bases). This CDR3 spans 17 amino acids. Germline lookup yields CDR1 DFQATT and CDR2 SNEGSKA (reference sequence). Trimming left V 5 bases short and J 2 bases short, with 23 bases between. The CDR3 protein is CSAPRDKSSWHTDTQYF. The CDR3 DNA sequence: TGCAGTGCTCCCCGGGACAAGTCTTCTTGGCACACAGATACGCAGTATTTT.

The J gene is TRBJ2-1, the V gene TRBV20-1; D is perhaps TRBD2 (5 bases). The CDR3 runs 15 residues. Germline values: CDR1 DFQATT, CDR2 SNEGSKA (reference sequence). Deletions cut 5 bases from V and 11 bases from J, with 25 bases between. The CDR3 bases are TGCAGTGCTCAAACTATCCTTAGCGTCGGTGGGAAGCAGTTCTTC. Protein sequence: CSAQTILSVGGKQFF.

CDR3 DNA sequence: TGCAGTGCTAGAAAGTCGGCTCACGCAGATACGCAGTATTTT. It translates to CSARKSAHADTQYF. The rearrangement joins TRBV20-1 to TRBJ2-3; D gene uncertain. Germline CDR1 is DFQATT and CDR2 is SNEGSKA (reference sequence). The CDR3 is made up of 14 amino acids. The ends were cut back, 2 bases at V and 4 bases at J, with 13 bases in the middle.

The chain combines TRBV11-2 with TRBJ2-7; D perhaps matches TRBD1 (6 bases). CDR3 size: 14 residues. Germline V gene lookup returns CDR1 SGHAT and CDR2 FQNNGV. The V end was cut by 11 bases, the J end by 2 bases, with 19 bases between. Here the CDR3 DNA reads TGTGCCTGCACGGAGGACAGAAACCCCTACGAGCAGTACTTC. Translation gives CACTEDRNPYEQYF.